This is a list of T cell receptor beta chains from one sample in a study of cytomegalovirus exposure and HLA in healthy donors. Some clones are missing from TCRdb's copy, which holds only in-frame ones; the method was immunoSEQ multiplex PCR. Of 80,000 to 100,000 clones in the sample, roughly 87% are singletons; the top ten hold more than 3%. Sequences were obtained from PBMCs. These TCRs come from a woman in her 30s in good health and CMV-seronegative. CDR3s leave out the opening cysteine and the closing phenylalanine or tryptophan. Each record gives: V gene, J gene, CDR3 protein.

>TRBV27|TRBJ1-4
ASRQGVGEKLF
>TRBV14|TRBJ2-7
ASSQQGNEQY
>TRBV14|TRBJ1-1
ASSQPWEDRLKTEAF
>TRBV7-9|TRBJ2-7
ASSLQTYEQY
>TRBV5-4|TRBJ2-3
ASHKITSGGPDTQY
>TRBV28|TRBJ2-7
ASSSQGALYEQY
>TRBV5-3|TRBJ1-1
ARSLSTGWEGTEAF
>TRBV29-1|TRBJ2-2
SVEDVGRGGTGELF
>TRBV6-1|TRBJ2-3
ASSDQGSTTDTQY
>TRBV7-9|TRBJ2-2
ASFTGEMAGELF
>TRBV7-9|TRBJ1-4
ASSLSGGVDEKLF
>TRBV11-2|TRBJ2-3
ASSKGTPSTDTQY
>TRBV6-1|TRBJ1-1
ASRASPADTEAF
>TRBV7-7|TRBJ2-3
ASSLTSGGTDTQY
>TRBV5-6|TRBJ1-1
ASSLQGGRDTEAF
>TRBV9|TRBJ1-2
ASSVGITGYGYT
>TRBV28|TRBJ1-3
ASRLPQGSGNTIY
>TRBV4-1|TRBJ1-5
ASSQLPQGRSNQPQH
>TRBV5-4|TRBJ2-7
ASSWLAGGGEQY
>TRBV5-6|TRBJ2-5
ASSFGVVTYVETQY
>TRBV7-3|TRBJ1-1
ASSINPRGNTEAF
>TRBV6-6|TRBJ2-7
ASSYFRDKNSYEQY
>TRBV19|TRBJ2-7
ASRREGQGANEQY
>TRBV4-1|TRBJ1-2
ASSPEVLANYGYT
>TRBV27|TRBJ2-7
ASSSRPIAGASEQY
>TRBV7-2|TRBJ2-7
ASSLESGSGLYEQY
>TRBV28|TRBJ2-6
ASREVSGANVLT
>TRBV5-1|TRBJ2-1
ASSSPPGLEQF
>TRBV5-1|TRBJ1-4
ASSLATADEKLF
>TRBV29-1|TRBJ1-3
SVVIRPTQGYRQGRSGNTIY
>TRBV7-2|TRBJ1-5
ASSLKGPRPQH
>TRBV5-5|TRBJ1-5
ASSLADSSNQPQH
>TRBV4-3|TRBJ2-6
ASSQALSGANVLT
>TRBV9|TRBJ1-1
ASSVPTEGLLTNTEAF
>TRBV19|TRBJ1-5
ASSIVGGPNQPQH
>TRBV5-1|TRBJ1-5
ASSTGQAAQPQH
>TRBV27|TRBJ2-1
ASSRTSGGVPDYNEQF
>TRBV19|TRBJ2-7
ASSADRVYEQY
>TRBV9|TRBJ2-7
ASSPSGKALGYEQY
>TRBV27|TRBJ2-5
ASSLGSGGAETQY
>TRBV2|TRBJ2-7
ASGAWSYEQY
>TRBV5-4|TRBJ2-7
ASSVGRGSYEQY
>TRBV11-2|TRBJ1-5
ASSLTQDRNQPQH
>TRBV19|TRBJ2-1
ASDRGYNEQF
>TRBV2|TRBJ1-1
ASPGQMNTEAF
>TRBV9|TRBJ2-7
ASSATGNSYEQY
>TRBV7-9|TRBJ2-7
ASSSRRRQSSYEQY